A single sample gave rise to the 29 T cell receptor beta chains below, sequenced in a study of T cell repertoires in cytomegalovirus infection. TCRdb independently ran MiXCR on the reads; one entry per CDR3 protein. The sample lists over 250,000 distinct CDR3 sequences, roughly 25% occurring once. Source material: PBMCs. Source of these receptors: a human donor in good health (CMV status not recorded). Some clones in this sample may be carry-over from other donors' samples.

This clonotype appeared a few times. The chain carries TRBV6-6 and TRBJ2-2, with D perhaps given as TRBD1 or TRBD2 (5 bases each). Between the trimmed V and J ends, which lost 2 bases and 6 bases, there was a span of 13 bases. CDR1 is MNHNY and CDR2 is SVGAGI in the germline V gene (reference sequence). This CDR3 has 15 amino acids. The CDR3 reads CASSYDGALPGELFF. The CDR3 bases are TGTGCCAGCAGTTACGACGGGGCGCTGCCCGGGGAGCTGTTTTTT.

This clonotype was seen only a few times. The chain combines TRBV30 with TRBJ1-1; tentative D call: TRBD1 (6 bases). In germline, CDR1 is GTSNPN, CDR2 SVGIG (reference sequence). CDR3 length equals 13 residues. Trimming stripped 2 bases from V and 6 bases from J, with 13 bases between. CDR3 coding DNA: TGTGCCTGGAGTTCTATTCCAGGGGCTGAAGCTTTCTTT. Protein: CAWSSIPGAEAFF.

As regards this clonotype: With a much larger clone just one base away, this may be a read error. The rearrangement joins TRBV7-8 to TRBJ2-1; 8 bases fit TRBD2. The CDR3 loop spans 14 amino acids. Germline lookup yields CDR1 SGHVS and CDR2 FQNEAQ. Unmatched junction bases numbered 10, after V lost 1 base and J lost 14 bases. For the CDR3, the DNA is TGTGCCAGCAGCTTAGATCGGACTAGCCATTGGAAGTTCTTC. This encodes CASSLDRTSHWKFF.

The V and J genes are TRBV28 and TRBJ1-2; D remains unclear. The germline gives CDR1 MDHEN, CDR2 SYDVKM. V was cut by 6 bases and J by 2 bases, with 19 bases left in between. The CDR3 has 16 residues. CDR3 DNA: TGTGCCAGCAGAAGACCCCCACCCCGAGGGAACTATGGCTACACCTTC. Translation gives CASRRPPPRGNYGYTF.

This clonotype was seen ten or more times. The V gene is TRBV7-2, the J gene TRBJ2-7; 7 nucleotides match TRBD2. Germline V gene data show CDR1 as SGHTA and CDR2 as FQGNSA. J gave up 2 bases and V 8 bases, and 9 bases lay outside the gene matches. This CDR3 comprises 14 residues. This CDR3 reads CASGAVGGPYEQYF. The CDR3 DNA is TGTGCCAGCGGCGCGGTGGGAGGGCCCTACGAGCAGTACTTC. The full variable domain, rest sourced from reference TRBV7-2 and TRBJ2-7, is GAGVSQSPSNKVTEKGKDVELRCDPISGHTALYWYRQSLGQGLEFLIYFQGNSAPDKSGLPSDRFSAERTGGSVSTLTIQRTQQEDSAVYLCASGAVGGPYEQYFGPGTRLTVT.

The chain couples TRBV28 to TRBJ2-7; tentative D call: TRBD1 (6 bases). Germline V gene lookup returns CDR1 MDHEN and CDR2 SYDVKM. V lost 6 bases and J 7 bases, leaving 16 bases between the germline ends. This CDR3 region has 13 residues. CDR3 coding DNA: TGTGCCAGCAGCAGGGCAGGGGTAGGGGAGCAGTACTTC. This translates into CASSRAGVGEQYF.

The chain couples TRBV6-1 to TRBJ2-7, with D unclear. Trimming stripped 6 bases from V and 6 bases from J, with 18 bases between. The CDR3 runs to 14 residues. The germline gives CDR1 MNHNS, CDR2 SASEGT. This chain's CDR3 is CASRPQDGFGEQYF. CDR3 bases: TGTGCCAGCAGACCCCAGGACGGATTTGGCGAGCAGTACTTC.

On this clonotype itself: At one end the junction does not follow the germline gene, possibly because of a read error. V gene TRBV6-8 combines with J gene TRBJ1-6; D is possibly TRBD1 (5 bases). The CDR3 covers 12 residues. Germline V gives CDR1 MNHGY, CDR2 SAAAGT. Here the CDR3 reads CASSDMGLGVWF. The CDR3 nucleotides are TGTGCCAGCAGTGACATGGGACTTGGGGTTTGGTTT.

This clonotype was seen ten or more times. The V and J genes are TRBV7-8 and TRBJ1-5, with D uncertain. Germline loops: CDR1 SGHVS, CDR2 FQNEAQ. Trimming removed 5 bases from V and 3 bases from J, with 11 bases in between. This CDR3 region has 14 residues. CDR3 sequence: CASSGGSFNQPQHF. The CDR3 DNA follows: TGTGCCAGCAGCGGCGGGTCCTTCAATCAGCCCCAGCATTTT.

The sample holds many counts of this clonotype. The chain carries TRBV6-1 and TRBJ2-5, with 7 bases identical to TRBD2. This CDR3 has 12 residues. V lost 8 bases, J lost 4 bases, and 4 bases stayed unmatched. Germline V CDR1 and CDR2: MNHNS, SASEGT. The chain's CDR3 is CASLGGRETQYF. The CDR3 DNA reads TGTGCCAGCCTGGGAGGGAGAGAGACCCAGTACTTC.

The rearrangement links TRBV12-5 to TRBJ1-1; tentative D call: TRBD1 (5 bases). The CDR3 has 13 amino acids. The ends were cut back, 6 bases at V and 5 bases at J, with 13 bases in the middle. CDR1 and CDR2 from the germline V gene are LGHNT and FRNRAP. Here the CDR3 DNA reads TGTGCTAGTGGACGGGAGTGGGGGACTGAAGCTTTCTTT. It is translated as CASGREWGTEAFF.

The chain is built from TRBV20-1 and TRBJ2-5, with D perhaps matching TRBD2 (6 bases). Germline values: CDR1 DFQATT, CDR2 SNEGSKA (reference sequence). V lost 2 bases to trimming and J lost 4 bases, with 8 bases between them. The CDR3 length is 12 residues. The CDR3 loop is CSARWRGETQYF. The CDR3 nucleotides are TGCAGTGCTAGATGGAGGGGAGAGACCCAGTACTTC.

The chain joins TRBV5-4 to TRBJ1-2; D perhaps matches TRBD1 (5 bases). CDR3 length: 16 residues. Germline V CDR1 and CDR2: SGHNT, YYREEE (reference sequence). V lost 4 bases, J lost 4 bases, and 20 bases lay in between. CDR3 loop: CASSPGGGAPSYGYTF. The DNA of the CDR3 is TGTGCCAGCAGCCCCGGGGGAGGGGCCCCTTCCTATGGCTACACCTTC.

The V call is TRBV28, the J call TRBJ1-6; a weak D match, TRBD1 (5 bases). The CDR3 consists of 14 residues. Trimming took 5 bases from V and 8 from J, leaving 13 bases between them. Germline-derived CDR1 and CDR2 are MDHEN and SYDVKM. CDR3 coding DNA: TGTGCCAGCAGTCAAGACAGAAGTTATTCACCCCTCCACTTT. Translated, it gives CASSQDRSYSPLHF.

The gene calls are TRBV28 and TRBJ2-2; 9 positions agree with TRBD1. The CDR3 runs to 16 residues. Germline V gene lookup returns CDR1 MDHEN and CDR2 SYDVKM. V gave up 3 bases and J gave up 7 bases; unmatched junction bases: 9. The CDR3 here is CASSLSGQGLDGELFF. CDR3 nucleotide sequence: TGTGCCAGCAGTTTGAGCGGACAGGGGCTTGACGGGGAGCTGTTTTTT.

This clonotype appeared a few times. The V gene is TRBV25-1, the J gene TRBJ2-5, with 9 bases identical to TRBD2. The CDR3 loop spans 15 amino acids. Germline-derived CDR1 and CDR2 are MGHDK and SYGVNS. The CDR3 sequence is CVDSGLAILGTTQYF. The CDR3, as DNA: TGTGTAGACTCAGGACTAGCGATTCTCGGGACGACCCAGTACTTC.

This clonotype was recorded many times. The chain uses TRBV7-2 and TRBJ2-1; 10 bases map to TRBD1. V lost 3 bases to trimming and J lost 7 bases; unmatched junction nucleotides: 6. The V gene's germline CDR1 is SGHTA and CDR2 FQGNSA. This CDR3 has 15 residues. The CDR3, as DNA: TGTGCCAGCAGCTTGAGGACAGGGGGGTCAAATGAGCAGTTCTTC. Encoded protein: CASSLRTGGSNEQFF.

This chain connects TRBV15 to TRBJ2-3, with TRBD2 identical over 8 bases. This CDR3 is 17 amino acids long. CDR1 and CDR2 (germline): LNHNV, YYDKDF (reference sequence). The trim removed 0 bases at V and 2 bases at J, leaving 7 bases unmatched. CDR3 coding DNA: TGTGCCACCAGCAGAGATCAACTAGCGGACTTCACAGATACGCAGTATTTT. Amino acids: CATSRDQLADFTDTQYF.

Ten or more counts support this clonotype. Here the CDR3 reads CASSLEAATNEKLFF. CDR3 bases: TGTGCCAGCAGCTTAGAGGCCGCAACTAATGAAAAACTGTTTTTT. The chain combines TRBV7-9 with TRBJ1-4, with D uncertain. Trimming removed 1 base at V and 0 bases at J, with 6 bases between. CDR3 length equals 15 residues. CDR1 and CDR2 from the germline V gene are SEHNR and FQNEAQ (reference sequence).

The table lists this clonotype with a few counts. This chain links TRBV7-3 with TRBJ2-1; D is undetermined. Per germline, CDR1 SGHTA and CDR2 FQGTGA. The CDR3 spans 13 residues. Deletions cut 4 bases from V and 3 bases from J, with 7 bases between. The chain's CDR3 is CASSSPLYNEQFF. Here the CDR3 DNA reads TGTGCCAGCAGCTCCCCCCTCTACAATGAGCAGTTCTTC.

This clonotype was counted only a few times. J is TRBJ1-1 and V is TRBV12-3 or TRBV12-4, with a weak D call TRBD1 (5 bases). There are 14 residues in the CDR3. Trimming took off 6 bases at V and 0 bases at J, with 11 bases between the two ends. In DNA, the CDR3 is TGTGCCAGCAGGGGTGGACAACTGAACACTGAAGCTTTCTTT. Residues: CASRGGQLNTEAFF.

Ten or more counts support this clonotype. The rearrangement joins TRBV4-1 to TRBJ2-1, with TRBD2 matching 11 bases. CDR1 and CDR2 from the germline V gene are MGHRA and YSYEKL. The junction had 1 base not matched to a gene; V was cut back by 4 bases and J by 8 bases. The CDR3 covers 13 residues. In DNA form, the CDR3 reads TGCGCCAGCAGCCTAGCGGGGGGGGATGAGCAGTTCTTC. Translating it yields CASSLAGGDEQFF.

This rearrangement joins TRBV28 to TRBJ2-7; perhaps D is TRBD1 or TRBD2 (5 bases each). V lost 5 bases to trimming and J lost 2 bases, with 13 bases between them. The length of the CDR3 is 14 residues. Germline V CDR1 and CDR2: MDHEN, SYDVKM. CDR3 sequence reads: CASSARDGTYEQYF. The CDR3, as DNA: TGTGCCAGCAGTGCCCGGGACGGGACCTACGAGCAGTACTTC.

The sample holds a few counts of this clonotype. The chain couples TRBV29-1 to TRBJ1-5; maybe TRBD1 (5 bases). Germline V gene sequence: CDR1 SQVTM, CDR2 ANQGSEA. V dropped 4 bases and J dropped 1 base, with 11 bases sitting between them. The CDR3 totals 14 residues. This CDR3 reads CSVGEGLSNQPQHF. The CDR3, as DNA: TGCAGCGTTGGGGAGGGGCTGAGCAATCAGCCCCAGCATTTT.

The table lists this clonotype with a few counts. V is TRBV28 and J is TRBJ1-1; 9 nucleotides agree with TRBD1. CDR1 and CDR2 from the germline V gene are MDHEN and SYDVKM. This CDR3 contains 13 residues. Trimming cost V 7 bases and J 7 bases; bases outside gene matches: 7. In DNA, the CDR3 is TGTGCCAGCACAACACAGGGGGCTCTTGAAGCTTTCTTT. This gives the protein CASTTQGALEAFF.

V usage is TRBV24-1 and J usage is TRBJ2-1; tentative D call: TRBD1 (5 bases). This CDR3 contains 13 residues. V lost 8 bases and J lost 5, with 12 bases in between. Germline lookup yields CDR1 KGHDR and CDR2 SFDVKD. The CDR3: CATNQGLHNEQFF. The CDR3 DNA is TGTGCCACCAACCAGGGCTTACACAATGAGCAGTTCTTC.

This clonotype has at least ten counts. The CDR3 reads CASSFGHSYEQYF. In DNA, the CDR3 is TGTGCCAGCAGCTTCGGACACTCCTACGAGCAGTACTTC. The rearrangement uses TRBV11-2 and TRBJ2-7, with D perhaps TRBD1 (5 bases). The CDR3 contains 13 residues. The V end was cut by 3 bases, the J end by 0 bases, with 6 bases between. Looked up from germline, CDR1 is SGHAT and CDR2 is FQNNGV.

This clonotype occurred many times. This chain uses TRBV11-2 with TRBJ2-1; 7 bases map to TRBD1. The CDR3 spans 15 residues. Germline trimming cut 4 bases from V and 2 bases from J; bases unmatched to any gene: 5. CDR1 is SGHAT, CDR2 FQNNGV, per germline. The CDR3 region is CASSYRDRAYNEQFF. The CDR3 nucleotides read TGTGCCAGCAGCTACCGAGACAGGGCCTACAATGAGCAGTTCTTC.

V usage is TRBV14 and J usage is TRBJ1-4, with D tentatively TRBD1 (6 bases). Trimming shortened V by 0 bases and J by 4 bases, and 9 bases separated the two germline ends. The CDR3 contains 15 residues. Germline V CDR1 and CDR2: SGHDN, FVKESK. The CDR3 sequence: CASSQEPGVNEKLFF. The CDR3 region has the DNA TGTGCCAGCAGCCAAGAACCAGGGGTTAATGAAAAACTGTTTTTT.